The present TCR beta chain was sequenced within a study of T cell responses to AZD1222 COVID-19 vaccine. The CDR3 sequence is 15 residues long. V was trimmed by 2 bases and J by 4 bases, leaving 12 bases between them. The V gene's germline CDR1 is SGHVS and CDR2 FNYEAQ. Measured with immunoSEQ multiplex PCR; TCRdb has only the in-frame clones, and not every one. The sample includes 100,000 or so clones, just over 90% of them seen just once. This TCR derives from an adult in good health. The sample was peripheral blood, taken on day 0 of AZD1222 vaccination. The chain combines TRBV7-6 with TRBJ1-5; D possibly corresponds to TRBD1 (6 bases). The CDR3 sequence: CASSLLPGANQPQHF. The CDR3 coding sequence is TGTGCCAGCAGCTTATTGCCGGGGGCGAATCAGCCCCAGCATTTT.